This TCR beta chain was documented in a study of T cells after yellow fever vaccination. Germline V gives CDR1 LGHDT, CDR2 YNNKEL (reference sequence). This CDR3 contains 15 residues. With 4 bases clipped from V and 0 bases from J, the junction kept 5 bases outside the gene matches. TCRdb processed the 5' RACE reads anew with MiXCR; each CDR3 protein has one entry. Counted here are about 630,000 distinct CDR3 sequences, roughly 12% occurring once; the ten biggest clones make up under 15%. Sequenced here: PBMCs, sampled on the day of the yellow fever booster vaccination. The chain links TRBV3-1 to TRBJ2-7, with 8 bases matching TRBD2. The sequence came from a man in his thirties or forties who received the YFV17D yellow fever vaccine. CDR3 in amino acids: CASSPTGTSSYEQYF. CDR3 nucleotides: TGTGCCAGCAGCCCAACCGGGACTAGCTCCTACGAGCAGTACTTC.